Listed here are 5 T cell receptor beta chains from one sample, sequenced in a study of identical twins. TCRdb reprocessed the 5' RACE reads with MiXCR, giving one entry per CDR3 protein. The table lists about 520,000 distinct CDR3 sequences, about 20% of them singletons. These data were also reused for a study on T cells expressing NK-cell markers.

Sequenced input: CD4+ T cells sorted from blood. The receptors come from a woman in her late teens or twenties in good health.

This rearrangement joins TRBV12-3 or TRBV12-4 to TRBJ2-7; 9 nucleotides match TRBD2. This CDR3 spans 15 amino acids. Trimming at V came to 2 bases and at J to 6 bases, leaving 8 bases not matched to a gene. CDR3: CASSLSSAGGIEQYF. CDR3 sequence (DNA): TGTGCCAGCAGTTTATCCTCTGCGGGGGGGATCGAGCAGTACTTC.

This clonotype has just a few counts. The V call is TRBV20-1, the J call TRBJ2-6, with a tentative D call TRBD1 (5 bases). Trimming took 5 bases from V and 2 from J, leaving 13 bases between them. The CDR3 contains 15 residues. Germline CDR1 and CDR2: DFQATT and SNEGSKA (reference sequence). The CDR3 DNA follows: TGCAGTGCTGCCGTAAGGGGTGCTGGGGCCAACGTCCTGACTTTC. This codes for CSAAVRGAGANVLTF.

The chain recombines TRBV12-3 or TRBV12-4 with TRBJ2-1; the match to TRBD2 covers 8 bases. J lost 5 bases, V lost 6 bases, and 9 bases had no gene match. The CDR3 is 15 amino acids. CDR3 sequence (DNA): TGTGCCAGCAGGCCGTCGGGGGGGGGCCACAATGAGCAGTTCTTC. It yields the protein CASRPSGGGHNEQFF.

In this sample, this clonotype turned up a few times. The V call is TRBV7-2, the J call TRBJ2-2; D perhaps matches TRBD1 (5 bases). Germline-derived CDR1 and CDR2 are SGHTA and FQGNSA. The CDR3 runs 16 residues. Trimming pared 3 bases from V and 5 bases from J, leaving 16 bases between. The CDR3 DNA is TGTGCCAGCAGCTTTGCCGCGACAGCCGTAACCGGGGAGCTGTTTTTT. Amino acids: CASSFAATAVTGELFF.

This clonotype was observed many times. This sequence joins TRBV3-1 and TRBJ1-1, with 9 positions matching TRBD1. The V gene end was trimmed by 3 bases and the J gene end by 4 bases; junction bases not matched to a gene: 6. Germline lookup yields CDR1 LGHDT and CDR2 YNNKEL (reference sequence). This CDR3 contains 15 residues. The CDR3 spells CASSQDRGLSTEAFF. The DNA for the CDR3 is TGTGCCAGCAGCCAGGACAGGGGATTGAGCACTGAAGCTTTCTTT.